This T cell receptor (beta chain) was identified during a study of cytomegalovirus exposure and HLA in healthy donors. This clone was detected a few times. Germline loops: CDR1 SGHDT, CDR2 YYEEEE. V dropped 4 bases and J dropped 0; count of bases not matched to a gene: 9. The CDR3 is 17 amino acids. PCR amplification relied on 60 Vbeta primers (plus 13 Jbeta primers). Using immunoSEQ multiplex PCR, the repertoire was profiled, and TCRdb retains in-frame clones only, with some absent. The profile shows under 250,000 clones, around 83% of them singletons. This TCR derives from a woman in her 40s in good health and CMV-seronegative. This chain links TRBV5-6 with TRBJ1-3, with 8 positions matching TRBD1. The sample comprised PBMCs. In DNA, the CDR3 is TGTGCCAGCAGCCCCTTCCTGGACAGGGACTCTGGAAACACCATATATTTT. Encoded protein: CASSPFLDRDSGNTIYF.